The 27 T cell receptor beta chains below come from one sample, sequenced in a study of blood T cell repertoires in COVID-19. Produced via immunoSEQ multiplex PCR; TCRdb's table is partial and in-frame only. The data hold roughly 200,000 clones, with under 90% observed a single time. Material: peripheral blood. The receptors derive from a man in his forties or fifties with acute or convalescent COVID-19.

This chain links TRBV27 with TRBJ2-3, with 15 bases identical to TRBD2. From germline, CDR1 is MNHEY and CDR2 SMNVEV (reference sequence). Germline trimming cut 5 bases from V and 5 bases from J; bases unmatched to any gene: 5. This CDR3 contains 16 residues. DNA of the CDR3: TGTGCCAGCAGTACATGGACTAGCGGGGGGGTAGATACGCAGTATTTT. Amino acid sequence: CASSTWTSGGVDTQYF.

The chain joins TRBV5-5 to TRBJ2-7; maybe TRBD2 (6 bases). The V end lost 0 bases, the J end lost 3 bases, and 13 bases lay between the germline ends. Germline CDR1 reads SGHKS; CDR2 reads YYEKEE (reference sequence). The CDR3 is 15 amino acids. The CDR3 DNA is TGTGCCAGCAGCTTGGGGGGAGGCGTTTACTACGAGCAGTACTTC. This codes for CASSLGGGVYYEQYF. The full variable domain, rest sourced from reference TRBV5-5 and TRBJ2-7, is DAGVTQSPTHLIKTRGQQVTLRCSPISGHKSVSWYQQVLGQGPQFIFQYYEKEERGRGNFPDRFSARQFPNYSSELNVNALLLGDSALYLCASSLGGGVYYEQYFGPGTRLTVT.

V usage is TRBV15 and J usage is TRBJ1-1; D remains unclear. Germline V gives CDR1 LNHNV, CDR2 YYDKDF (reference sequence). The V gene lost 3 bases and the J gene lost 1 base, with 6 bases spanning the gap. The CDR3 runs to 13 residues. CDR3 coding DNA: TGTGCCACCAGCAGGTCAGGGAACACTGAAGCTTTCTTT. This gives the protein CATSRSGNTEAFF.

The V call is TRBV4-1, the J call TRBJ2-1; 7 bases map to TRBD2. V shed 4 bases and J 5 bases; nucleotides not matched to a gene: 14. Per germline, CDR1 MGHRA and CDR2 YSYEKL. The length of the CDR3 is 17 residues. CDR3 in amino acids: CASSPRGAGIRDNEQFF. The CDR3 nucleotides read TGCGCCAGCAGCCCCCGGGGAGCGGGGATCAGGGACAATGAGCAGTTCTTC.

In nucleotides, the CDR3 is TGTGCCAGCAGCGCGCAGGGACAGAGCTCCTACGAGCAGTACTTC. Translating gives CASSAQGQSSYEQYF. The chain couples TRBV5-4 to TRBJ2-7; 7 nucleotides agree with TRBD1. The CDR3 covers 15 residues. After removal of 4 bases from V and 0 bases from J, the junction contained 7 bases not matched to a gene. Germline CDR1 reads SGHNT; CDR2 reads YYREEE (reference sequence). Variable domain in full (rest from reference TRBV5-4 and TRBJ2-7): ETGVTQSPTHLIKTRGQQVTLRCSSQSGHNTVSWYQQALGQGPQFIFQYYREEENGRGNFPPRFSGLQFPNYSSELNVNALELDDSALYLCASSAQGQSSYEQYFGPGTRLTVT.

This clone was seen only once. This chain connects TRBV5-8 to TRBJ2-2; TRBD2 matches 7 bases. The CDR3 length is 17 residues. V lost 4 bases, J lost 0 bases, and 9 bases stayed unmatched. Per the germline V gene, CDR1 is SGHTS and CDR2 is YDEGEE. The chain's CDR3 is CASSVTRGFPNTGELFF. Here the CDR3 DNA reads TGTGCCAGCAGCGTCACGCGGGGGTTCCCGAACACCGGGGAGCTGTTTTTT. Using reference TRBV5-8 and TRBJ2-2 for the parts outside the CDR3, the full variable domain is EAGVTQSPTHLIKTRGQQATLRCSPISGHTSVYWYQQALGLGLQFLLWYDEGEERNRGNFPPRFSGRQFPNYSSELNVNALELEDSALYLCASSVTRGFPNTGELFFGEGSRLTVL.

The chain recombines TRBV5-1 with TRBJ1-6; D unclear. The CDR3 is 15 amino acids. Germline CDR1 reads SGHRS; CDR2 reads YFSETQ. The V gene lost 7 bases and the J gene lost 5 bases, with 16 bases spanning the gap. CDR3 sequence (DNA): TGCGCCAGCCACTCCGGGTACCGGGATAATTCACCCCTCCACTTT. Translating gives CASHSGYRDNSPLHF.

The V gene is TRBV5-4, the J gene TRBJ2-5, with 8 bases aligning to TRBD2. The CDR3 is made up of 13 amino acids. Per germline, CDR1 SGHNT and CDR2 YYREEE (reference sequence). V lost 0 bases to trimming and J lost 5 bases; unmatched junction nucleotides: 0. The CDR3 reads CASSLAGGETQYF. For the CDR3, the DNA is TGTGCCAGCAGCTTGGCGGGAGGGGAGACCCAGTACTTC.

This clone was found a few times. The rearrangement uses TRBV4-1 and TRBJ1-2, with 8 nucleotides matching TRBD1. The CDR3 has 15 residues. The ends lost 2 bases at V and 8 bases at J; junction bases unmatched: 10. CDR1 and CDR2 from the germline V gene are MGHRA and YSYEKL. The CDR3 coding sequence is TGCGCCAGCAGCCAATTCGATACAGGGGGGAAGGGCTACACCTTC. This translates into CASSQFDTGGKGYTF.

V and J are TRBV25-1 and TRBJ2-2, with a possible D match to TRBD1 (5 bases). This CDR3 is built from 14 residues. Germline CDR1 reads MGHDK; CDR2 reads SYGVNS. Trimming shortened V by 4 bases and J by 1 base, and 7 bases separated the two germline ends. DNA for the CDR3: TGTGCCAGCAGTGTAACAGGGAACACCGGGGAGCTGTTTTTT. Amino acids: CASSVTGNTGELFF.

This clone has just one count. The chain has TRBV4-1 and TRBJ1-4, with D maybe TRBD1 (5 bases). Germline values: CDR1 MGHRA, CDR2 YSYEKL. CDR3 length equals 17 residues. Trimming took off 1 base at V and 3 bases at J, with 15 bases between the two ends. The CDR3 DNA reads TGCGCCAGCAGCCAAGGACCAGTGGCCAGGGCTAATGAAAAACTGTTTTTT. Protein: CASSQGPVARANEKLFF.

This clone showed up just once. The V and J genes are TRBV10-2 and TRBJ1-2, with 11 bases aligning to TRBD1. Germline assignment: CDR1 WSHSY and CDR2 SAAADI. J lost 6 bases, V lost 6 bases, and 3 bases had no gene match. This CDR3 spans 13 amino acids. The CDR3 DNA reads as TGCGCCAGCAGCGGGACAGGGGGTCATGGCTACACCTTC. Translation: CASSGTGGHGYTF.

The chain has TRBV7-9 and TRBJ1-2; 7 bases are a match to TRBD1. Germline CDR1 is SEHNR and CDR2 is FQNEAQ (reference sequence). J lost 3 bases, V lost 5 bases, and 6 bases had no gene match. This CDR3 region has 14 residues. The CDR3 protein is CASSHGGQHYGYTF. CDR3 DNA: TGTGCCAGCAGCCATGGGGGACAGCACTATGGCTACACCTTC.

The chain couples TRBV5-1 to TRBJ2-7; 9 nucleotides match TRBD1. Per germline, CDR1 SGHRS and CDR2 YFSETQ. Trimming took 0 bases from V and 3 from J; bases not matched to a gene: 4. The CDR3 is made up of 15 amino acids. The CDR3 is CASSLGGTGIYEQYF. DNA of the CDR3: TGCGCCAGCAGCTTGGGGGGGACAGGGATCTACGAGCAGTACTTC.

The rearrangement uses TRBV30 and TRBJ2-2, with TRBD2 as a possible D gene (5 bases). V lost 2 bases, J lost 5 bases, and 9 bases lay in between. This CDR3 region has 13 residues. CDR1 and CDR2 (germline): GTSNPN, SVGIG (reference sequence). The CDR3 sequence is CAWSTRSTGELFF. CDR3 nucleotide sequence: TGTGCCTGGAGTACTAGATCAACCGGGGAGCTGTTTTTT.

There are a few counts of this clone. The genes are TRBV18 and TRBJ1-1; TRBD1 matches 10 bases. The CDR3 length is 16 residues. Germline CDR1 KGHSH, CDR2 LQKENI. V lost 4 bases and J lost 0; bases outside the gene matches: 5. The CDR3 spells CASSLRDRGLNTEAFF. The CDR3 bases are TGTGCCAGCTCACTTCGGGACAGGGGCTTGAACACTGAAGCTTTCTTT.

This clone was found a few times. The chain carries TRBV7-9 and TRBJ1-2, with 9 bases aligning to TRBD1. Germline V gene data show CDR1 as SEHNR and CDR2 as FQNEAQ (reference sequence). This CDR3 is built from 14 residues. V was pared by 0 bases and J by 8 bases, with 4 bases of the junction left unmatched. The CDR3 DNA sequence: TGTGCCAGCAGCTTAGCACAGGGGGCGGAAGGCTACACCTTC. It codes for CASSLAQGAEGYTF.

V gene TRBV3-1 (or the pseudogene TRBV3-2) combines with J gene TRBJ2-7, with 7 bases lining up with TRBD2. The CDR3 sequence is 15 residues long. Germline trimming cut 4 bases from V and 6 bases from J; bases unmatched to any gene: 12. CDR1 is LGHDT and CDR2 is YNNKEL in the germline V gene (reference sequence). In nucleotides, the CDR3 is TGTGCCAGCAGCCCCACGGGACTACCGGTTGTCGAGCAGTACTTC. Protein: CASSPTGLPVVEQYF.

This chain links TRBV7-2 with TRBJ1-6; D possibly corresponds to TRBD1 (5 bases). The germline V gene encodes CDR1 SGHTA and CDR2 FQGNSA. Trimming took 1 base from V and 5 from J, leaving 12 bases between them. CDR3 length: 16 amino acids. CDR3 in DNA: TGTGCCAGCAGCTTAGGGGTGACAGTTAATAATTCACCCCTCCACTTT. It translates to CASSLGVTVNNSPLHF.

This sequence joins TRBV4-3 and TRBJ2-2; D call uncertain. Germline V gene data show CDR1 as LGHNA and CDR2 as YSLEER. V was clipped by 1 base and J by 6 bases, with 6 bases between them. The CDR3 covers 13 residues. DNA for the CDR3: TGCGCCAGCAGCCAAGCTGCGGCCGGGGAGCTGTTTTTT. The encoded protein is CASSQAAAGELFF.

CDR3 sequence: CASNRGRGENEQFF. Here the CDR3 DNA reads TGTGCCAGCAACAGGGGACGGGGAGAAAATGAGCAGTTCTTC. This chain joins TRBV27 and TRBJ2-1; 7 nucleotides line up with TRBD1. Germline CDR1 and CDR2: MNHEY and SMNVEV (reference sequence). The length of the CDR3 is 14 residues. J was trimmed by 7 bases and V by 7 bases; bases with no gene match: 10.

This chain joins TRBV6-8 and TRBJ2-5, with 9 bases lining up with TRBD1. Trimming at V came to 10 bases and at J to 2 bases, leaving 5 bases not matched to a gene. This CDR3 has 13 residues. In germline, CDR1 is MNHGY, CDR2 SAAAGT. CDR3 region: CATPTGGQETQYF. The CDR3 nucleotides are TGTGCCACTCCGACAGGGGGACAAGAGACCCAGTACTTC.

The V call is TRBV5-6, the J call TRBJ2-3; TRBD1 is a possible D gene (6 bases). CDR1 and CDR2 (germline): SGHDT, YYEEEE. The CDR3 totals 16 residues. The germline V and J ends were trimmed by 3 bases and 0 bases, with 14 bases remaining between them. CDR3 nucleotides: TGTGCCAGCAGCTCCCGCAGGGGATTTAGCACAGATACGCAGTATTTT. It yields the protein CASSSRRGFSTDTQYF.

The CDR3 DNA reads TGTGCCAGCAGCGACAGGGGCTATGGCTACACCTTC. Translating it yields CASSDRGYGYTF. The chain joins TRBV11-2 to TRBJ1-2; 8 bases map to TRBD1. The CDR3 sequence is 12 residues long. The trim removed 5 bases at V and 4 bases at J, leaving 0 bases unmatched. From germline, CDR1 is SGHAT and CDR2 FQNNGV. Using reference TRBV11-2 and TRBJ1-2 for the parts outside the CDR3, the full variable domain is EAGVAQSPRYKIIEKRQSVAFWCNPISGHATLYWYQQILGQGPKLLIQFQNNGVVDDSQLPKDRFSAERLKGVDSTLKIQPAKLEDSAVYLCASSDRGYGYTFGSGTRLTVV.

The V gene is TRBV7-8, the J gene TRBJ2-3, with 8 bases matching TRBD2. V was pared by 6 bases and J by 1 base, with 9 bases of the junction left unmatched. There are 16 residues in the CDR3. Germline V gene lookup returns CDR1 SGHVS and CDR2 FQNEAQ. The CDR3 loop reads CASSLTGGLRTDTQYF. In nucleotides, the CDR3 is TGTGCCAGCAGTCTTACGGGGGGGCTCCGCACAGATACGCAGTATTTT.

On this clone itself: The junction differs from germline at one of its ends, possibly a read error. The J gene is TRBJ2-7, the V gene TRBV15; 7 bases line up with TRBD1. Per germline, CDR1 LNHNV and CDR2 YYDKDF (reference sequence). CDR3 length equals 15 residues. Here the CDR3 DNA reads TGTGCCACCAGCAGAGACAACAGGGGCTCCCACGAGCAGTACTTC. It codes for CATSRDNRGSHEQYF.

The chain couples TRBV11-2 to TRBJ1-2; 11 nucleotides agree with TRBD1. The V gene's germline CDR1 is SGHAT and CDR2 FQNNGV. V was pared by 5 bases and J by 6 bases, with 8 bases of the junction left unmatched. This CDR3 has 15 residues. DNA of the CDR3: TGTGCCAGCAGCCCTATCCGGACAGGGGGCGATGGCTACACCTTC. This codes for CASSPIRTGGDGYTF.